This entry features one T cell receptor (beta chain) sequence. What it binds is not known. This entry belongs to a study of blood T cells in healthy people across ages. CDR3 length: 15 amino acids. Germline-derived CDR1 and CDR2 are SGHDT and YYEEEE. V dropped 4 bases and J dropped 7; count of bases not matched to a gene: 8. Notes on the study in general: Naive CD4+ cell counts and diversity both ran higher in long-lived than in aged donors. Changes seen in expanded clonotypes were possibly confounded by donor CMV status left unknown. The study could not conclusively compare naive and antigen-experienced cells, given its unsorted PBMCs.

With a J-beta primer mix and a sample-barcoded 5' primer, a second PCR ran about 6 to 11 cycles. TCRdb ran MiXCR on the 5' RACE reads and lists one entry per CDR3 protein. The sample includes about a million distinct CDR3 sequences, roughly 51% of them seen just once. The chain couples TRBV5-6 to TRBJ2-1, with TRBD2 matching 10 bases. The specimen was blood. The TCR comes from a woman aged 55-69 years in good health. DNA for the CDR3: TGTGCCAGCAGCCCAGCGGGAGGGCCGAGAAATGAGCAGTTCTTC. This translates into CASSPAGGPRNEQFF. The full variable domain, its missing parts supplied by reference TRBV5-6 and TRBJ2-1, is DAGVTQSPTHLIKTRGQQVTLRCSPKSGHDTVSWYQQALGQGPQFIFQYYEEEERQRGNFPDRFSGHQFPNYSSELNVNALLLGDSALYLCASSPAGGPRNEQFFGPGTRLTVL.